The entry below describes one TCR beta chain. It has no known antigen specificity. Per-nucleotide qualities are absent, and no much larger clonotype sits a single base away. The CDR3 holds 16 amino acids from the cysteine to the phenylalanine. Just the 48-base CDR3 DNA is kept, in frame starting at base 1. The V end loses 0 bases and the J end loses 2 bases, and a stretch of 15 bases separates them. The germline V gene gives CDR1 as SGDLS and CDR2 as YYNGEE. This entry belongs to a study of a mutant IDH1 vaccine in newly diagnosed glioma (dated by TCRdb to the early 2020s). Study-level background: Of the 32 treated patients, approximately 62% were male and 37.5% were female, and the mean age was around 40 years. Before enrollment, patients had received standard therapy of radiotherapy alone, temozolomide alone, or radiochemotherapy with temozolomide; most received the combination. Longitudinal TCRB deep sequencing was performed for around 23 treated patients wherever samples were available for exploratory analyses. Peripheral blood samples were drawn at six visits, namely V03 (baseline), V05, V07, V10, V12 and V13.

The paper as a whole reports these results and caveats: Across multiple MHC alleles, vaccine-induced immune responses were seen in around 93% of patients. It was noted by the authors that analyses of patient blood samples could not be reproduced owing to sample limitations. Pseudoprogression seemed to be unrelated to changes in the top peripheral T cell clonotypes found by TCRB sequencing. Selection of PBMC samples for TCRB deep sequencing was based on availability.

Library preparation used the immunoSEQ multiplex PCR assay. Following the manufacturer's protocol, the hsTCRB Kit was used to amplify rearranged TCR beta chain sequences. TCRB libraries were sequenced on an Illumina MiSeq. The original methods were these. Demultiplexing, trimming and gene mapping were performed with the kit vendor's proprietary platform. TCRdb provides this immuneACCESS table in a form limited to in-frame rearrangements. Some clones are lacking; in checked studies, under half of them reflect an unresolved V gene, and why the rest are absent is not known. V and J calls and clone size come straight from that table; D and trimming were deduced from the DNA. This sample has tens of thousands of clones in its table, and 82% of those were observed once. The ten largest clones capture 15% to 20% of the sample. In light of the paper, this sample's time point label describes: baseline, week 1 (first vaccination visit). The treatment or condition label of this sample denotes: pre-vaccination baseline after standard-of-care therapy. Newly diagnosed WHO grade 3 or 4 IDH1-mutant astrocytomas showing loss of nuclear ATRX were present in the donors. The samples were drawn from NOA16, a multicentre, single-arm, open-label phase I trial in Germany that tested a mutant IDH1 peptide vaccine in humans for the first time. Blood drawn at visit V03 was used as the baseline sample for immunogenicity testing. Genomic DNA for TCRB sequencing was isolated from EDTA blood with the DNeasy Blood and Tissue Kit.

This receptor was identified in a man aged 30-40 years with glioma. Sequences were derived from PBMCs, sampled from a glioma patient treated with radiotherapy, temozolomide or both. The chain is encoded by TRBV9 joined to TRBJ2-7, and TRBD2 may be the D gene, going by 6 matching bases. This receptor carries the CDR3 CASSVDGGADAYEQYF. The DNA sequence is given as TGTGCCAGCAGCGTAGACGGAGGGGCCGATGCCTACGAGCAGTACTTC.